This T cell receptor (beta chain) was captured in a study of blood T cell repertoires in COVID-19. Study information: Samples of COVID-19 (acute and convalescent) were obtained from the United States, Italy and Spain.

V was clipped by 6 bases and J by 3 bases, with 13 bases between them. The germline CDR1 and CDR2 sequences are MNHEY and SVGEGT. The CDR3 has 14 residues. Seattle cases were enrolled at active infection and followed longitudinally. The authors' processing: Reference gene primers were amplified, and this amplification served to estimate nucleated cell counts. Repertoires were generated with immunoSEQ multiplex PCR, while TCRdb's copy carries only in-frame clones and drops some. That table supplies the V and J calls and clone size; D and trimming were determined from the DNA. The repertoire includes under 100,000 clones, around 85% of them detected once, and less than 4% sits in the top ten.

This chain uses TRBV6-2 or TRBV6-3 with TRBJ2-3; D is possibly TRBD2 (5 bases). The specimen sequenced was peripheral blood. The clonotype originates from a woman older than 75 with COVID-19, enrolled during active disease. In DNA form, the CDR3 reads TGTGCCAGCAGCATAGAGGGTATGACAGATACGCAGTATTTT. It translates to CASSIEGMTDTQYF.